Following are 12 T cell receptor beta chains from one sample sequenced in a study of T cell responses to AZD1222 COVID-19 vaccine. The protocol was immunoSEQ multiplex PCR, while the TCRdb copy is restricted to in-frame clones and leaves out a portion. The table shows approximately 97,000 clones, with about 88% occurring only once. Sequenced material: peripheral blood, taken on day 0 of AZD1222 vaccination. The receptors were gathered from an adult in good health.

V usage is TRBV5-4 and J usage is TRBJ1-3; D ambiguous. The CDR3 length is 15 residues. CDR1 is SGHNT and CDR2 is YYREEE in the germline V gene (reference sequence). V lost 0 bases, J lost 0 bases, and 7 bases lay in between. The DNA of the CDR3 is TGTGCCAGCAGCTTGGATGCGGGCTCTGGAAACACCATATATTTT. It is translated as CASSLDAGSGNTIYF.

The chain joins TRBV6-6 to TRBJ2-3, with 8 bases lining up with TRBD2. This CDR3 has 16 amino acids. V shed 6 bases and J 1 base; nucleotides not matched to a gene: 9. The germline gives CDR1 MNHNY, CDR2 SVGAGI (reference sequence). The CDR3 here is CASRRLARVGTDTQYF. The CDR3 DNA is TGTGCCAGCAGACGACTAGCGCGCGTAGGCACAGATACGCAGTATTTT.

The V and J genes are TRBV7-6 and TRBJ1-1; D unresolved. Germline CDR1 SGHVS, CDR2 FNYEAQ. The CDR3 totals 15 residues. Deletions cut 5 bases from V and 0 bases from J, with 13 bases between. CDR3 DNA sequence: TGTGCCAGCAGCCCCGACCTTGGATTGAACACTGAAGCTTTCTTT. Encoded protein: CASSPDLGLNTEAFF.

V is TRBV5-1 and J is TRBJ1-4; no clear D gene. The CDR3 extends over 15 amino acids. Trimming took 4 bases from V and 7 from J, leaving 17 bases between them. Germline V gene lookup returns CDR1 SGHRS and CDR2 YFSETQ. CDR3 DNA sequence: TGCGCCAGCAGCCAAAATACAGAAGGAGGTGAAAAACTGTTTTTT. This encodes CASSQNTEGGEKLFF.

V is TRBV7-2 and J is TRBJ1-3, with D unclear. Germline loops: CDR1 SGHTA, CDR2 FQGNSA. Trimming left V 0 bases short and J 0 bases short, with 9 bases between. This CDR3 has 16 residues. The CDR3 coding sequence is TGTGCCAGCAGCTTAGCAGGGCCCGACTCTGGAAACACCATATATTTT. Residues: CASSLAGPDSGNTIYF.

This clone was observed once. This rearrangement joins TRBV7-2 to TRBJ2-1, with 16 bases that match TRBD2. The junction had 8 bases not matched to a gene; V was cut back by 2 bases and J by 10 bases. CDR3 size: 17 residues. Germline-derived CDR1 and CDR2 are SGHTA and FQGNSA. The CDR3 sequence: CASSLPGTSGGAGEQFF. The CDR3 DNA reads as TGTGCCAGCAGCTTACCAGGGACTAGCGGGGGGGCAGGGGAGCAGTTCTTC. The full variable domain, with the rest looked up from reference TRBV7-2 and TRBJ2-1, is GAGVSQSPSNKVTEKGKDVELRCDPISGHTALYWYRQSLGQGLEFLIYFQGNSAPDKSGLPSDRFSAERTGGSVSTLTIQRTQQEDSAVYLCASSLPGTSGGAGEQFFGPGTRLTVL.

This CDR3 reads CASSVLGTGGGEQYF. CDR3 DNA sequence: TGTGCCAGCAGCGTCCTAGGGACAGGGGGTGGCGAGCAGTACTTC. J is TRBJ2-7 and V is TRBV7-9, with 11 bases aligning to TRBD1. The CDR3 contains 15 residues. From germline, CDR1 is SEHNR and CDR2 FQNEAQ (reference sequence). Trimming took 5 bases from V and 6 from J; bases not matched to a gene: 9.

The chain links TRBV18 to TRBJ2-3; TRBD1 matches 9 bases. V gave up 1 base and J gave up 1 base; unmatched junction bases: 0. CDR3 length: 15 residues. Germline V gives CDR1 KGHSH, CDR2 LQKENI. CDR3 DNA: TGTGCCAGCTCACCACGGGACAGGGGCACAGATACGCAGTATTTT. Protein: CASSPRDRGTDTQYF. The variable domain in full, completed from reference TRBV18 and TRBJ2-3, reads NAGVMQNPRHLVRRRGQEARLRCSPMKGHSHVYWYRQLPEEGLKFMVYLQKENIIDESGMPKERFSAEFPKEGPSILRIQQVVRGDSAAYFCASSPRDRGTDTQYFGPGTRLTVL.

The chain joins TRBV15 to TRBJ1-6, with 7 bases matching TRBD1. The CDR3 extends over 17 amino acids. With V trimmed by 3 bases and J by 10 bases, 15 bases remained unmatched. CDR1 is LNHNV, CDR2 YYDKDF, per germline (reference sequence). CDR3: CATSRPDRVMDVSPLHF. In DNA, the CDR3 is TGTGCCACCAGCAGGCCCGACAGGGTTATGGACGTATCACCCCTCCACTTT.

This chain joins TRBV5-1 and TRBJ2-5; D is uncertain. CDR1 is SGHRS and CDR2 is YFSETQ in the germline V gene. This CDR3 spans 13 amino acids. V lost 5 bases and J 2 bases, leaving 10 bases between the germline ends. The CDR3 reads CASRLSAQETQYF. Written as DNA, the CDR3 is TGCGCCAGCAGACTCTCCGCTCAAGAGACCCAGTACTTC. The whole variable domain, filled in from reference TRBV5-1 and TRBJ2-5, reads KAGVTQTPRYLIKTRGQQVTLSCSPISGHRSVSWYQQTPGQGLQFLFEYFSETQRNKGNFPGRFSGRQFSNSRSEMNVSTLELGDSALYLCASRLSAQETQYFGPGTRLLVL.

The chain has TRBV4-2 and TRBJ2-3; possibly TRBD2 for D (5 bases). The germline V gene has CDR1 LGHNA and CDR2 YNFKEQ. The CDR3 sequence is 16 residues long. V lost 0 bases, J lost 0 bases, and 10 bases lay in between. CDR3 in DNA: TGTGCCAGCAGCCAAGACGGAGGTTTGAGCACAGATACGCAGTATTTT. Translation: CASSQDGGLSTDTQYF.

V gene TRBV9 combines with J gene TRBJ1-6; D possibly corresponds to TRBD1 (6 bases). The V and J ends lost 1 base and 7 bases respectively, with 9 bases between them. The CDR3 runs to 14 residues. CDR1 and CDR2 (germline): SGDLS, YYNGEE. For the CDR3, the DNA is TGTGCCAGCAGCGTAAGACAGGAGAATTCACCCCTCCACTTT. Encoded protein: CASSVRQENSPLHF.